This T cell receptor (beta chain) derives from a study of regulatory T cells in long-lasting Graves disease. CDR3 length: 17 residues. J was trimmed by 5 bases and V by 2 bases; bases with no gene match: 5. Per the germline V gene, CDR1 is SGHTS and CDR2 is YDEGEE. Investigators prepared the TCR beta libraries by applying iRepertoire HTBI primers and Arm-PCR of CDR3 regions. In TCRdb, the multiplex PCR reads were re-called with MiXCR into one record per CDR3 protein. The sample records hundreds of thousands of distinct CDR3 sequences, approximately 12% being singletons. This clonotype was recorded many times. Time point defined: newly diagnosed GD, antithyroid drugs for less than 3 months. PBMCs provided the RNA from which the TCR library was made. These data also formed part of another study, on T cells in Graves' hyperthyroidism and ophthalmopathy.

This receptor was obtained from a woman aged 25 to 45 with Graves disease. This sample comprised peripheral blood mononuclear cells (PBMCs), obtained at new diagnosis, from a patient treated with antithyroid drugs. This chain joins TRBV5-8 and TRBJ2-1, with 15 bases aligning to TRBD2. As DNA, the CDR3 is TGTGCCAGCAGCTTCGGACTAGCGGGAGGGCCGGACAATGAGCAGTTCTTC. Translating gives CASSFGLAGGPDNEQFF.